This record looks at one T cell receptor (beta chain) sequence and its context. What antigen it recognizes has not been identified. It has no much larger one-base neighbor in the sample; base qualities were not kept. The data are from a study of blood T cell repertoires in COVID-19 (TCRdb year 2020). About the investigation overall: Samples covering the acute and convalescent phases of COVID-19 were provided by collaborators in the United States, Italy and Spain. The material from the prospective study consisted of cDNA or gDNA derived from T cells, B-cell-depleted T cells, or PBMCs. Nearly every sample came with metadata listing a de-identified subject ID, COVID-19 status, age in years and sex. The samples were drawn from two sources: the first 160 participants of the ongoing ImmuneRACE study, and 950 to 1,500 subjects contributed by 6 global collaborators. Subjects who had been exposed to COVID-19, were actively infected with it, or had recovered from it provided the deeply sampled blood TCRbeta repertoires that made up the dataset. A freely available public database, intended as a resource for researchers studying the immune response to SARS-CoV-2, is where the repertoires were released. HLA class I and class II types, where available, came from metadata supplied by the sample provider rather than from assay-based typing. Summary of the overall study and its limitations: How much clinical and demographic metadata was included differed by source and by participant, and the metadata was provided uncurated.

Whole blood was collected in K2EDTA tubes by collaborating institutions according to the institutions' own protocols. Collaborator samples were shipped for TCRbeta analysis as frozen whole blood, isolated PBMCs, or DNA extracted from either sample type. The immunoSEQ Assay, a bias-controlled multiplex PCR, was used to amplify TCRbeta CDR3 regions from genomic DNA. The authors' pipeline ran thus. Nucleated cell counts per sample were estimated from amplification of reference gene primers within the assay. Sequence reads were collapsed and filtered to measure the absolute abundance of every unique TCRbeta CDR3 rearrangement. For each sample, productive Simpson clonality was calculated by taking the square root of Simpson's diversity index across productive rearrangements. The table comes from immuneACCESS by way of TCRdb, which keeps in-frame sequences with V and J called. Part of the clones is missing from these tables; in studies checked, under half for an unresolved V gene and the rest for unknown reasons. The V and J calls and clone size are taken from that table; D and trimming were inferred from the DNA. The sample table holds approximately 140,000 clones, of which about 86% were seen once. Roughly 3.3% of the sample belongs to the ten largest clones.

From the germline V gene, CDR1 is LGHNT and CDR2 is FRNRAP. The CDR3, cysteine through phenylalanine, is 14 amino acids long. The entry retains the CDR3 DNA only, 42 bases that are in frame from base 1. V lost 3 bases and J lost 5 bases, and the count of bases not matched to a germline gene is 4. The V and J genes are TRBV12-5 and TRBJ2-5; 9 junctional bases match TRBD2. The receptor was isolated from a man between 65 and 85 years old with acute or convalescent COVID-19. The sequenced sample was peripheral blood. The DNA is TGTGCTAGTGGTTTCGGACTAGCGAGCGAGACCCAGTACTTC. Its protein reads: CASGFGLASETQYF.